Each of the 23 T cell receptor beta chains below was sequenced from the same sample in a study of T-cell memory formation after mild COVID-19. MiXCR, applied by TCRdb to the 5' RACE reads, yields one record per CDR3 protein. This table has fewer than 400,000 distinct CDR3 sequences, approximately 16% appearing once. The sequenced sample was PBMCs or a T cell subset sorted from them (not recorded which). Receptor source: a man younger than 30 who had mild COVID-19 (a few samples of this study predate the infection). Cell type and time point are not known.

V is TRBV5-4 and J is TRBJ2-1, with 13 positions matching TRBD2. V gave up 5 bases and J gave up 2 bases; unmatched junction bases: 7. The CDR3 is 17 amino acids. Germline CDR1 SGHNT, CDR2 YYREEE (reference sequence). The CDR3 nucleotides are TGTGCCAGCAGTCAATGGACTAGCGGGGGCCCCTACAATGAGCAGTTCTTC. Translating it yields CASSQWTSGGPYNEQFF.

The rearrangement uses TRBV2 and TRBJ2-5, with 8 bases identical to TRBD2. Germline CDR1 and CDR2: SNHLY and FYNNEI. The CDR3 is 14 residues long. V shed 2 bases and J 4 bases; nucleotides not matched to a gene: 3. For the CDR3, the DNA is TGTGCCAGCAGTGAATTCGGGGGGGTAGAGACCCAGTACTTC. This gives the protein CASSEFGGVETQYF.

This clonotype was counted many times. The chain carries TRBV9 and TRBJ2-5, with no clear D. V was clipped by 0 bases and J by 5 bases, with 17 bases between them. From germline, CDR1 is SGDLS and CDR2 YYNGEE. The CDR3 has 16 amino acids. The CDR3 DNA reads TGTGCCAGCAGCGTAGCTGGTGGATCCGTGGCGGAGACCCAGTACTTC. Encoded protein: CASSVAGGSVAETQYF.

The chain uses TRBV6-6 and TRBJ2-1; 9 bases agree with TRBD1. Germline lookup yields CDR1 MNHNY and CDR2 SVGAGI (reference sequence). Trimming cost V 5 bases and J 7 bases; bases outside gene matches: 6. CDR3 length equals 14 residues. CDR3 sequence: CASSNRGQRNEQFF. CDR3 nucleotides: TGTGCCAGCAGTAACAGGGGGCAGAGGAATGAGCAGTTCTTC.

CDR3 DNA sequence: TGTGCCAGCAGGCCGGGACTGCACGACAATGAGCAGTTCTTC. Amino acid sequence: CASRPGLHDNEQFF. The chain uses TRBV12-3 or TRBV12-4 and TRBJ2-1; tentative D call: TRBD2 (6 bases). Trimming shortened V by 6 bases and J by 5 bases, and 14 bases separated the two germline ends. CDR3 length: 14 residues.

The chain couples TRBV18 to TRBJ2-7; D not resolved. CDR1 is KGHSH, CDR2 LQKENI, per germline. The CDR3 totals 12 residues. V lost 3 bases, J lost 5 bases, and 8 bases lay in between. The CDR3 DNA follows: TGTGCCAGCTCACCGGGTATCAACGAGCAGTACGTC. It translates to CASSPGINEQYV.

This clonotype was seen only a few times. The chain uses TRBV6-6 and TRBJ2-2; D perhaps matches TRBD2 (5 bases). Trimming took 2 bases from V and 4 from J, leaving 11 bases between them. There are 15 residues in the CDR3. Looked up from germline, CDR1 is MNHNY and CDR2 is SVGAGI (reference sequence). The CDR3 protein is CASSYNLEVTGELFF. CDR3 DNA sequence: TGTGCCAGCAGTTACAACCTGGAGGTCACCGGGGAGCTGTTTTTT.

The chain has TRBV5-5 and TRBJ1-4; D is possibly TRBD1 (5 bases). CDR1 SGHKS and CDR2 YYEKEE come from the germline V gene (reference sequence). CDR3 length: 17 residues. The germline V and J ends were trimmed by 4 bases and 4 bases, with 20 bases remaining between them. The CDR3: CASSPQPRAGGNEKLFF. The CDR3, as DNA: TGTGCCAGCAGCCCTCAGCCACGAGCCGGGGGTAATGAAAAACTGTTTTTT.

V and J are TRBV7-9 and TRBJ2-5; TRBD1 is a possible D gene (5 bases). Between the trimmed V and J ends, which lost 6 bases and 5 bases, there was a span of 28 bases. The CDR3 length is 18 residues. From germline, CDR1 is SEHNR and CDR2 FQNEAQ (reference sequence). In nucleotides, the CDR3 is TGTGCCAGCAGATCCCAGGGCCTTTTCCTAACGGATTCTGAGACCCAGTACTTC. The encoded protein is CASRSQGLFLTDSETQYF.

The chain has TRBV20-1 and TRBJ2-3; D is unclear. Trimming pared 4 bases from V and 4 bases from J, leaving 15 bases between. This CDR3 comprises 14 residues. Per germline, CDR1 DFQATT and CDR2 SNEGSKA (reference sequence). In nucleotides, the CDR3 is TGCAGTGCTACTACGACAAGGGCCGCAGATACGCAGTATTTT. Its translation: CSATTTRAADTQYF.

This clonotype turned up a few times. The chain employs TRBV29-1 and TRBJ2-3, with D hard to call. CDR1 is SQVTM and CDR2 is ANQGSEA in the germline V gene. This CDR3 region has 12 residues. Trimming took 7 bases from V and 4 from J, leaving 12 bases between them. CDR3 residues: CSARESADTQYF. Written as DNA, the CDR3 is TGCAGCGCTAGAGAGAGCGCAGATACGCAGTATTTT.

This clonotype was detected ten times or more. The rearrangement links TRBV9 to TRBJ1-5, with 7 bases aligning to TRBD1. From germline, CDR1 is SGDLS and CDR2 YYNGEE. V gave up 0 bases and J gave up 2 bases; unmatched junction bases: 2. The length of the CDR3 is 15 residues. The chain's CDR3 is CASSVGQGGNQPQHF. The CDR3 DNA reads TGTGCCAGCAGCGTAGGGCAGGGGGGCAATCAGCCCCAGCATTTT.

This clonotype was seen only a few times. V is TRBV3-1 and J is TRBJ1-1, with D perhaps matching TRBD1 (6 bases). The CDR3 runs to 14 residues. Germline V gene sequence: CDR1 LGHDT, CDR2 YNNKEL (reference sequence). The V and J ends lost 3 bases and 5 bases respectively, with 13 bases between them. CDR3 nucleotides: TGTGCCAGCAGCCACCCCACAGGGATAACTGAAGCTTTCTTT. It yields the protein CASSHPTGITEAFF.

The genes are TRBV10-3 and TRBJ1-1, with TRBD1 identical over 7 bases. V was pared by 9 bases and J by 5 bases, with 9 bases of the junction left unmatched. This CDR3 is built from 13 residues. Germline V lookup: CDR1 ENHRY, CDR2 SYGVKD. The CDR3: CAIETGLGTEAFF. The CDR3 DNA is TGTGCCATAGAGACAGGGCTTGGGACTGAAGCTTTCTTT.

This chain joins TRBV3-1 and TRBJ1-6; 9 nucleotides agree with TRBD1. Germline lookup yields CDR1 LGHDT and CDR2 YNNKEL (reference sequence). The CDR3 contains 16 residues. The V gene end was trimmed by 4 bases and the J gene end by 7 bases; junction bases not matched to a gene: 8. The CDR3 sequence is CASSPRDRDGNSPLHF. CDR3 in DNA: TGTGCCAGCAGCCCCCGGGACAGGGACGGGAATTCACCCCTCCACTTT.

This clonotype was observed a handful of times. This rearrangement joins TRBV12-3 or TRBV12-4 to TRBJ1-2, with D possibly being TRBD1 (5 bases). V lost 6 bases and J lost 6, with 14 bases in between. The CDR3 extends over 13 amino acids. The DNA for the CDR3 is TGTGCCAGCAGAAGGGAGGGGCGGAATGGCTACACCTTC. As protein: CASRREGRNGYTF.

This clonotype has only a few counts. The chain couples TRBV4-1 to TRBJ1-3; 7 bases fit TRBD1. This CDR3 has 17 residues. Trimming at V came to 1 base and at J to 8 bases, leaving 14 bases not matched to a gene. CDR1 is MGHRA and CDR2 is YSYEKL in the germline V gene. This chain's CDR3 is CASSQGAPGTAGHTIYF. The CDR3 DNA is TGCGCCAGCAGCCAAGGAGCACCCGGGACAGCTGGCCACACCATATATTTT.

Only a few counts were recorded for this clonotype. This chain joins TRBV4-1 and TRBJ2-1; 11 bases are shared with TRBD2. Germline V CDR1 and CDR2: MGHRA, YSYEKL. This CDR3 is built from 17 residues. The ends lost 0 bases at V and 12 bases at J; junction bases unmatched: 13. CDR3 residues: CASSQDGTSGHNRGQFF. The DNA of the CDR3 is TGCGCCAGCAGCCAAGATGGGACTAGCGGTCATAATCGTGGGCAGTTCTTC.

This clonotype was detected only a few times. The rearrangement uses TRBV28 and TRBJ2-6, with 8 bases fitting TRBD1. J gave up 0 bases and V 5 bases, and 6 bases lay outside the gene matches. The germline V gene encodes CDR1 MDHEN and CDR2 SYDVKM. This CDR3 has 17 amino acids. The CDR3 DNA reads TGTGCCAGCAGTCAAGGACAGGGTTCCTCTGGGGCCAACGTCCTGACTTTC. Amino acids: CASSQGQGSSGANVLTF.

The chain is built from TRBV9 and TRBJ2-7; 10 bases line up with TRBD1. Germline V lookup: CDR1 SGDLS, CDR2 YYNGEE. This CDR3 is 14 amino acids long. With V trimmed by 0 bases and J by 7 bases, 4 bases remained unmatched. This CDR3 reads CASSVADRGLEQYF. The CDR3 DNA reads as TGTGCCAGCAGCGTAGCGGACAGGGGGTTGGAGCAGTACTTC.

The chain is built from TRBV9 and TRBJ1-5; TRBD1 matches at 7 bases. Germline V CDR1 and CDR2: SGDLS, YYNGEE. The CDR3 is 13 amino acids. Trimming removed 4 bases from V and 5 bases from J; junction bases left unmatched: 3. CDR3 nucleotides: TGTGCCAGCAGCACAGGGGTGGATCAGCCCCAGCATTTT. It translates to CASSTGVDQPQHF. Using reference TRBV9 and TRBJ1-5 for the parts outside the CDR3, the full variable domain is DSGVTQTPKHLITATGQRVTLRCSPRSGDLSVYWYQQSLDQGLQFLIQYYNGEERAKGNILERFSAQQFPDLHSELNLSSLELGDSALYFCASSTGVDQPQHFGDGTRLSIL.

The V gene is TRBV7-6, the J gene TRBJ2-5; no clear D. The CDR3 is made up of 14 amino acids. Trimming took 5 bases from V and 1 from J, leaving 11 bases between them. Germline V lookup: CDR1 SGHVS, CDR2 FNYEAQ. This chain's CDR3 is CASSPRPGQETQYF. The CDR3 DNA reads TGTGCCAGCAGCCCCCGGCCGGGCCAAGAGACCCAGTACTTC.

The chain recombines TRBV7-9 with TRBJ2-3; D is ambiguous. Trimming took off 6 bases at V and 4 bases at J, with 8 bases between the two ends. The CDR3 is 12 residues long. Germline V gene sequence: CDR1 SEHNR, CDR2 FQNEAQ (reference sequence). The CDR3 loop is CASSRISDTQYF. As DNA, the CDR3 is TGTGCCAGCAGTCGAATATCAGATACGCAGTATTTT.